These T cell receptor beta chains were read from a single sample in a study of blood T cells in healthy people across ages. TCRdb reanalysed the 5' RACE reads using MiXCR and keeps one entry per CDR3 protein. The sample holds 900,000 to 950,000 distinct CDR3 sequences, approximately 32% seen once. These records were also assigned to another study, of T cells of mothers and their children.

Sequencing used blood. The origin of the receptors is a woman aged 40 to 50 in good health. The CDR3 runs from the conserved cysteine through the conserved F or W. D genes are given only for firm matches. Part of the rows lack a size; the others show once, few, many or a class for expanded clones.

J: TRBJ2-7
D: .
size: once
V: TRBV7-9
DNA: TGTGCCAGCAATCGGGACGTATCCTGCGAGCAGTACTTC
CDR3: CASNRDVSCEQYF

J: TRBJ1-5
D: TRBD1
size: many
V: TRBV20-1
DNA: TGCAGTGCTACTCGTGAAGGGGGCTATCAGCCCCAGCATTTT
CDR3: CSATREGGYQPQHF

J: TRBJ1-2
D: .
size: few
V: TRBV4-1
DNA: TGCGCCAGCAGCCAAGAAGCGGGGACCCCGCAGGGCTACACCTTC
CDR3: CASSQEAGTPQGYTF

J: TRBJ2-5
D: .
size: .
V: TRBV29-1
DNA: TGCAGCGTTGATTGGGGGACCCAAGAGACCCAGTACTTC
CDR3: CSVDWGTQETQYF

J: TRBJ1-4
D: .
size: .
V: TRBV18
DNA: TGTGCCAGCTCACCGTGGCAGGGTGAAGCAAAACTGTTTTTT
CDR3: CASSPWQGEAKLFF

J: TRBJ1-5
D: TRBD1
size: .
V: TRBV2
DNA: TGTGCCAGCAGCGACCGGGACAGTAGCCATCAGCCCCAGCATTTT
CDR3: CASSDRDSSHQPQHF

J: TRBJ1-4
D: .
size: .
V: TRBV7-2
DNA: TGTGCCAGCAGCCCGGGGGCAGGGACTAATGAAAAACTGTTTTTT
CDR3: CASSPGAGTNEKLFF

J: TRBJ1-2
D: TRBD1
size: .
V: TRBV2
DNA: TGTGCCAGCAATACCTACGACAGGGTCAATGGCTACACCTTC
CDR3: CASNTYDRVNGYTF

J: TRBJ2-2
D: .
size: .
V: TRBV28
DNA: TGTGCCAGCAGGGAAGAGAACACCGGGGAGCTGTTTTTT
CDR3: CASREENTGELFF

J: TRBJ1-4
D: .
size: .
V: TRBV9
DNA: TGTGCCAGCAGCGAACAGGGCCAAACTAATGAAAAACTGTTTTTT
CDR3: CASSEQGQTNEKLFF

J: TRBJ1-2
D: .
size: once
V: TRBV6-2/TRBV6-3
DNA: TGTGCCAGCACCCAGGCAAGCCATGGCTACACCTTC
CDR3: CASTQASHGYTF

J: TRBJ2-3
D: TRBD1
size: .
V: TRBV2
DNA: TGTGCCAGCAGCGGGACAGGGTCGGCGCAGTATTTT
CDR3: CASSGTGSAQYF

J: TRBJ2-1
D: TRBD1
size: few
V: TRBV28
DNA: TGTGCCAGCAGTTCACAGGGGGCGCGTTATGAGCAGTTCTTC
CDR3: CASSSQGARYEQFF

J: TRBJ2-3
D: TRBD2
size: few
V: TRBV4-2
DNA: TGTGTCAGCAGCCAAGGCGCTAGCGGGGGATACACAGATACGCAGTATTTT
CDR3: CVSSQGASGGYTDTQYF

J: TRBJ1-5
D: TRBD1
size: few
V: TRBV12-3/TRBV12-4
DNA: TGTGCCAGCAGTCGCAGGACAGGCCATAGCAATCAGCCCCAGCATTTT
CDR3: CASSRRTGHSNQPQHF

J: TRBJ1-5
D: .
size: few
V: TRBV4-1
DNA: TGCGCCAGCAGCCCAGCCCTTAGGGGGACGGGTCAGCCCCAGCATTTT
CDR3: CASSPALRGTGQPQHF

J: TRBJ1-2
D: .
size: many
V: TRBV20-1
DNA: TGCAGTGCTAGTTTGGGACGGGGGAACTATGGCTACACCTTC
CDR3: CSASLGRGNYGYTF

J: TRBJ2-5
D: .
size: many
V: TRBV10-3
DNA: TGTGCCATCAGTGAGTCGGGTGGCCAAGAGACCCAGTACTTC
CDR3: CAISESGGQETQYF

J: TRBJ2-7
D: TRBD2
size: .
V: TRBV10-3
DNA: TGTGCCATCAGTGAGTCGAATAGCGGGGGCCCCCCGCGGTACTTC
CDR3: CAISESNSGGPPRYF

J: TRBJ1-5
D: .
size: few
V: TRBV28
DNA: TGTGCCAGCAGTTTAGAGGGTTCGAGGTTTAGAGGCAATCAGCCCCAGCATTTT
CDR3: CASSLEGSRFRGNQPQHF

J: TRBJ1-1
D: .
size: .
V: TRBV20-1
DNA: TGCAGTGCTAGACTTGTCCCGCTGGCTGAAGCTTTCTTT
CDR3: CSARLVPLAEAFF

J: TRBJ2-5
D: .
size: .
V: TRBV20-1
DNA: TGCAGTGCTAGTCGTGGCGTCACGAATGAGCAGTACTTC
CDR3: CSASRGVTNEQYF

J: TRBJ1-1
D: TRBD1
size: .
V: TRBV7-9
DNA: TGTGCCAGCAGCTCAACTGGACAGGGAGTACCGAACACTGAAGCTTTCTTT
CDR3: CASSSTGQGVPNTEAFF

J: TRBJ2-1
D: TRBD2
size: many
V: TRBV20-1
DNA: TGCAGTGCTAGAAGCGGGGGGGACTACAATGAGCAGTTCTTC
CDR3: CSARSGGDYNEQFF

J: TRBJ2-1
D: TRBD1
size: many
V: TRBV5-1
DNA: TGCGCCAGCCTTCAATCCGGGACAGGGGAAAGGAATGAGCAGTTCTTC
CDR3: CASLQSGTGERNEQFF

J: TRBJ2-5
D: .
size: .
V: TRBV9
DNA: TGTGCCAGCAGCGGAGCCGGGACTGGCGTCGGGGAGACCCAGTACTTC
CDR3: CASSGAGTGVGETQYF

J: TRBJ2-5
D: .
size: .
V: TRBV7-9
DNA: TGTGCCAGCAGCGCCCTTGTGGGGGTACAAGAGACCCAGTACTTC
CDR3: CASSALVGVQETQYF

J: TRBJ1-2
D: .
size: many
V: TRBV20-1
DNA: TGCAGTGCTAGTCAGGGGATGGTTTATGGCTACACCTTC
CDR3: CSASQGMVYGYTF

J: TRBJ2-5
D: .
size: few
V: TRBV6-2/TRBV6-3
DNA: TGTGCCAGCAGTTACACCCTGGCGGGGCCCGGAGAGACCCAGTACTTC
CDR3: CASSYTLAGPGETQYF

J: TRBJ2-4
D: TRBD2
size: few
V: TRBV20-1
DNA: TGCAAAATCGGGACTAGCGGGGACAATGAGCAGTACTTC
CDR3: CKIGTSGDNEQYF

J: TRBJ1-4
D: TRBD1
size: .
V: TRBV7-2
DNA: TGTGCCAGCAGCTTAGGCAGCAGGGGGGAAAAACTGTTTTTT
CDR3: CASSLGSRGEKLFF

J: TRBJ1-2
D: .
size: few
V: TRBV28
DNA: TGTGCCAGCAGTTTACACCCCGGCAGGGAGTATGGCTACACCTTC
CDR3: CASSLHPGREYGYTF

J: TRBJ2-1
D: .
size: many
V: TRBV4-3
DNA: TGCGCCAGCAGCCAGGATCGGGGCCCCGGGTCCTACAATGAGCAGTTCTTC
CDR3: CASSQDRGPGSYNEQFF

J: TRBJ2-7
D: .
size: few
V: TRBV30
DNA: TGTGCCTGGACGCGGTCCTACGAGCAGTACTTC
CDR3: CAWTRSYEQYF

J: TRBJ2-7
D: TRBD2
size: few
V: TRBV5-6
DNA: TGTGCCAGCAGCTTCTCTCACCTAGCGGGGGACCGGGGAGAGCAGTACTTC
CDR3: CASSFSHLAGDRGEQYF

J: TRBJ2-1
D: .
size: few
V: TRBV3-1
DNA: TGTGCCAGCAGCCAAGTCAGCGCAAACAATGAGCAGTTCTTC
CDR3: CASSQVSANNEQFF

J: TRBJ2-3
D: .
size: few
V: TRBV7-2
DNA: TGTGCCAGCAGCTTAGCCGAGACAGGATTAGATACGCAGTATTTT
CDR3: CASSLAETGLDTQYF

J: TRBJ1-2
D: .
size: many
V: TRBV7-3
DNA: TGTGCCAGCAGCCACCAAAACCGGGACCCAGGAGGCTACACCTTC
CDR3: CASSHQNRDPGGYTF

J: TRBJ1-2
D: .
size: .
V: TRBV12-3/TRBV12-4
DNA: TGTGCCAGCAGTTTCCCAGGGGTTGACTATGGCTACACCTTC
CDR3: CASSFPGVDYGYTF

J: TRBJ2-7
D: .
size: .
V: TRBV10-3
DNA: TGTGCCATCAGTTCTGCGGGGTCCAACTACTACTACGAGCAGTACTTC
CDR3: CAISSAGSNYYYEQYF

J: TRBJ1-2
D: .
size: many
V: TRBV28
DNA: TGTGCCAGCCAACATAACTATGGCTACACCTTC
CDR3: CASQHNYGYTF

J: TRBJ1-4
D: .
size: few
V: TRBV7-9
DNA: TGTGCCAGCACCGATAGGGGGGGAGATGAAAAACTGTTTTTT
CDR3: CASTDRGGDEKLFF

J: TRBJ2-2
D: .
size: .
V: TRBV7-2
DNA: TGTGCCAGCAGCTTGGGTCAACACCGGACCGGGGAGCTGTTTTTT
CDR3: CASSLGQHRTGELFF

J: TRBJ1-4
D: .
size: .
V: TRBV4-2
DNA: TGTGCCAGCAGCCAAGATGGGAGGACTGCGGCAAATGAAAAACTGTTTTTT
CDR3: CASSQDGRTAANEKLFF

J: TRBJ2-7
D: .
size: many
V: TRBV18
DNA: TGTGCCAGCTCACCGGTGGGCAGGGGATATTCCTACGAGCAGTACTTC
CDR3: CASSPVGRGYSYEQYF

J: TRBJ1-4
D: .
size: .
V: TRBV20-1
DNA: TGCAGTGCTGCCGCGGGGCTGGGGAATGAAAAACTGTTTTTT
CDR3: CSAAAGLGNEKLFF

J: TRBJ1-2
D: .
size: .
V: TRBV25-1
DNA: TGTGCCAGCAGTGGGGGGGTCGTAGCTAACTATGGCTACACCTTC
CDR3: CASSGGVVANYGYTF

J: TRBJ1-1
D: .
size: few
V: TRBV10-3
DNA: TGTGCCATCAGTGGTACAGGGCGATTGGACACTGAAGCTTTCTTT
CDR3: CAISGTGRLDTEAFF

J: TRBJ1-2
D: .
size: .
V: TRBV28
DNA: TGTGCCAGCAGTTTGAGGGGGAATGCGTATAATGGCTACACCTTC
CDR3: CASSLRGNAYNGYTF

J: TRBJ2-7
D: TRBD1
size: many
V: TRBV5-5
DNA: TGTGCCAGCAGCTCGCGGACAGGTAGCTCCTACGAGCAGTACTTC
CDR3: CASSSRTGSSYEQYF

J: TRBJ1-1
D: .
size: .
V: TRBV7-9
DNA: TGTGCCAGCAGCTTAGTTTCAGGCCGTGAAGCTTTCTTT
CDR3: CASSLVSGREAFF

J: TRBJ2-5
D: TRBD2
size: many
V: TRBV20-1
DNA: TGCAGTGGGACTAGCGGGGGGGATGAGACCCAGTACTTC
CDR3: CSGTSGGDETQYF

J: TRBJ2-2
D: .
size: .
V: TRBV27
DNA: TGTGCCAGCAGTTTGTTTGGACCGACCGGGGAGCTGTTTTTT
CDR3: CASSLFGPTGELFF

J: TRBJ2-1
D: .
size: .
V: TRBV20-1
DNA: TGCAGTGCTAGTCGGCCCACCTACAATGAGCAGTTCTTC
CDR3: CSASRPTYNEQFF

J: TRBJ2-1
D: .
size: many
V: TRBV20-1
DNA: TGCAGTGCTAGAGTGTATGAGCAGTTCTTC
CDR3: CSARVYEQFF